The rows below give T cell receptor beta chains drawn from one sample of a study of shared clonotypes between healthy human individuals. Clones were sequenced by immunoSEQ multiplex PCR, and TCRdb holds only the in-frame ones, with some missing. The sample has roughly 1,800,000 clones, over 85% seen once; the top ten hold 0.95% to 1.5%. Sample: naive CD8+ T cells sorted from blood. The source of these receptors is a young man in good health. The CDR3 runs from the conserved cysteine through the conserved F or W. Fields, in order: V gene, J gene, CDR3 protein.

V gene: TRBV29-1
J gene: TRBJ2-3
CDR3 protein: CSAGGLADLGTDTQYF

V gene: TRBV5-6
J gene: TRBJ2-2
CDR3 protein: CASSLELAGDTGELFF

V gene: TRBV4-3
J gene: TRBJ2-7
CDR3 protein: CASSQAFIFGLAGVAPYEQYF

V gene: TRBV4-1
J gene: TRBJ1-1
CDR3 protein: CASSQVGLPNTEAFF

V gene: TRBV27
J gene: TRBJ1-2
CDR3 protein: CASRVGGQGISNYGYTF

V gene: TRBV19
J gene: TRBJ1-2
CDR3 protein: CASSVGGSQFDGYTF

V gene: TRBV5-6
J gene: TRBJ2-3
CDR3 protein: CASSPGGFTDTQYF

V gene: TRBV7-9
J gene: TRBJ2-7
CDR3 protein: CASSLDPSYEQYF

V gene: TRBV5-6
J gene: TRBJ2-1
CDR3 protein: CASSSMGEQFF

V gene: TRBV5-5
J gene: TRBJ1-2
CDR3 protein: CASTDWDGGNYGYTF

V gene: TRBV6-6
J gene: TRBJ2-7
CDR3 protein: CASSLQGYEQYF

V gene: TRBV29-1
J gene: TRBJ2-7
CDR3 protein: CSVVPGQAYEQYF

V gene: TRBV5-5
J gene: TRBJ2-2
CDR3 protein: CASSEDDGELFF

V gene: TRBV5-6
J gene: TRBJ2-1
CDR3 protein: CASSFPGLRYNEQFF

V gene: TRBV10-3
J gene: TRBJ2-3
CDR3 protein: CATWDSFADTQYF

V gene: TRBV11-2
J gene: TRBJ2-1
CDR3 protein: CASSLVGGASSYNEQFF

V gene: TRBV27
J gene: TRBJ2-7
CDR3 protein: CASSLTGVNYEQYF

V gene: TRBV4-3
J gene: TRBJ2-7
CDR3 protein: CASSDGLISYEQYF